The 29 T cell receptor beta chains below were found in one sample sequenced in a study of cytomegalovirus exposure and HLA in healthy donors. Primers: 60 Vbeta forward and 13 Jbeta reverse. The table came from immunoSEQ multiplex PCR; TCRdb's copy has only in-frame clones and leaves some out. The data contain 100,000 to 150,000 clones, roughly four fifths of them singletons. Material for sequencing was PBMCs. These receptors originate from a male donor in good health and CMV-seropositive.

The V gene is TRBV19, the J gene TRBJ1-5, with D unresolved. The V and J ends lost 9 bases and 2 bases respectively, with 17 bases between them. Per germline, CDR1 LNHDA and CDR2 SQIVND (reference sequence). The CDR3 is 15 residues long. The CDR3 loop reads CASRNRGGRNQPQHF. The CDR3 DNA reads as TGTGCCAGCCGCAACCGGGGAGGTCGCAATCAGCCCCAGCATTTT.

The chain links TRBV18 to TRBJ2-5, with 8 bases matching TRBD2. In germline, CDR1 is KGHSH, CDR2 LQKENI. The junction had 12 bases not matched to a gene; V was cut back by 0 bases and J by 6 bases. The CDR3 extends over 17 amino acids. This CDR3 reads CASSPPGDPSSGKTQYF. Here the CDR3 DNA reads TGTGCCAGCTCACCACCGGGGGATCCTAGTAGCGGGAAGACCCAGTACTTC. Using reference TRBV18 and TRBJ2-5 for the parts outside the CDR3, the full variable domain is NAGVMQNPRHLVRRRGQEARLRCSPMKGHSHVYWYRQLPEEGLKFMVYLQKENIIDESGMPKERFSAEFPKEGPSILRIQQVVRGDSAAYFCASSPPGDPSSGKTQYFGPGTRLLVL.

The chain employs TRBV7-9 and TRBJ1-1, with no clear D. CDR3 length equals 15 residues. Trimming stripped 4 bases from V and 0 bases from J, with 12 bases between. CDR1 is SEHNR and CDR2 is FQNEAQ in the germline V gene (reference sequence). This CDR3 reads CASSSPQPLNTEAFF. In nucleotides, the CDR3 is TGTGCCAGCAGCTCCCCACAACCTCTGAACACTGAAGCTTTCTTT.

The V and J genes are TRBV5-6 and TRBJ2-7; 7 bases are a match to TRBD2. Trimming at V came to 2 bases and at J to 2 bases, leaving 7 bases not matched to a gene. The germline CDR1 and CDR2 sequences are SGHDT and YYEEEE. This CDR3 comprises 15 residues. CDR3 region: CASSFPLADTYEQYF. For the CDR3, the DNA is TGTGCCAGCAGCTTCCCCCTAGCGGATACCTACGAGCAGTACTTC. The whole variable domain, remainder taken from reference TRBV5-6 and TRBJ2-7, is DAGVTQSPTHLIKTRGQQVTLRCSPKSGHDTVSWYQQALGQGPQFIFQYYEEEERQRGNFPDRFSGHQFPNYSSELNVNALLLGDSALYLCASSFPLADTYEQYFGPGTRLTVT.

The chain joins TRBV14 to TRBJ2-1; 8 bases agree with TRBD2. The CDR3 runs to 16 residues. The germline CDR1 and CDR2 sequences are SGHDN and FVKESK. V lost 1 base to trimming and J lost 7 bases; unmatched junction nucleotides: 9. The CDR3 protein is CASSQGTSPLANEQFF. CDR3 in DNA: TGTGCCAGCAGCCAAGGGACTAGCCCCCTGGCGAATGAGCAGTTCTTC.

The gene calls are TRBV30 and TRBJ2-7; 8 bases are a match to TRBD1. CDR1 is GTSNPN, CDR2 SVGIG, per germline (reference sequence). CDR3 length: 13 amino acids. Losses at the gene ends were 1 base for V and 3 bases for J; bases not matched to a gene: 2. As DNA, the CDR3 is TGTGCCTGGAGTGAAGGACAGGGCTACGAGCAGTACTTC. Translated: CAWSEGQGYEQYF. Variable domain in full (rest from reference TRBV30 and TRBJ2-7): SQTIHQWPATLVQPVGSPLSLECTVEGTSNPNLYWYRQAAGRGLQLLFYSVGIGQISSEVPQNLSASRPQDRQFILSSKKLLLSDSGFYLCAWSEGQGYEQYFGPGTRLTVT.

The genes are TRBV10-3 and TRBJ2-1; 8 positions agree with TRBD1. V lost 6 bases to trimming and J lost 3 bases; unmatched junction nucleotides: 19. Germline CDR1 and CDR2: ENHRY and SYGVKD. This CDR3 contains 19 residues. CDR3 coding DNA: TGTGCCATCAGCTCGGACAGGGAACTTTCTGGGACGGTCTACAATGAGCAGTTCTTC. Translated: CAISSDRELSGTVYNEQFF.

This clone appeared once. This chain connects TRBV29-1 to TRBJ2-6; possible D gene TRBD2, 6 bases. CDR1 is SQVTM and CDR2 is ANQGSEA in the germline V gene. The CDR3 covers 15 residues. Trimming removed 6 bases from V and 1 base from J, with 13 bases in between. The CDR3 DNA is TGCAGCGTGGAGGGGTTGGAGTCTGGGGCCAACGTCCTGACTTTC. It yields the protein CSVEGLESGANVLTF.

V and J are TRBV27 and TRBJ2-2; a possible D gene is TRBD1 (5 bases). The CDR3 totals 14 residues. Trimming took off 6 bases at V and 1 base at J, with 9 bases between the two ends. Germline CDR1 and CDR2: MNHEY and SMNVEV (reference sequence). The CDR3 DNA follows: TGTGCCAGCAGGCTAGGACAGAACACCGGGGAGCTGTTTTTT. Protein product: CASRLGQNTGELFF.

This clone was counted a few times. Here the CDR3 reads CASSPYRETEAFF. In DNA form, the CDR3 reads TGTGCCAGCAGCCCGTATAGAGAGACTGAAGCTTTCTTT. The chain couples TRBV11-1 to TRBJ1-1; D gene ambiguous. This CDR3 is built from 13 residues. The V gene lost 5 bases and the J gene lost 5 bases, with 12 bases spanning the gap. Germline values: CDR1 SGHAT, CDR2 FQDESV (reference sequence). Full variable domain (remainder filled in from reference TRBV11-1 and TRBJ1-1): EAEVAQSPRYKITEKSQAVAFWCDPISGHATLYWYRQILGQGPELLVQFQDESVVDDSQLPKDRFSAERLKGVDSTLKIQPAELGDSAMYLCASSPYRETEAFFGQGTRLTVV.

This clone is a singleton in its sample. The chain couples TRBV19 to TRBJ2-5; weak D call: TRBD2 (5 bases). The better agreement between TRBJ2-7 and the DNA end casts doubt on the J call. The CDR3 runs to 13 residues. In germline, CDR1 is LNHDA, CDR2 SQIVND (reference sequence). The CDR3 is CASSRTLAYEQYF. DNA for the CDR3: TGTGCCAGTAGTAGGACTTTGGCCTACGAGCAGTACTTC.

As regards this clone: The same CDR3 also results from other DNA sequences found in this sample. V gene TRBV28 combines with J gene TRBJ2-1, with 7 positions matching TRBD1. The CDR3 extends over 13 amino acids. The V segment lost 2 bases and the J segment 6 bases; nucleotides outside the gene matches: 1. Germline CDR1 reads MDHEN; CDR2 reads SYDVKM. The CDR3 is CASSLAGGNEQFF. CDR3 sequence (DNA): TGTGCCAGCAGTTTAGCAGGGGGCAATGAGCAGTTCTTC.

This clone was seen a single time. This chain connects TRBV7-3 to TRBJ2-1; tentative D call: TRBD1 (5 bases). Germline CDR1 and CDR2: SGHTA and FQGTGA. Trimming took 6 bases from V and 5 from J, leaving 11 bases between them. This CDR3 has 13 amino acids. CDR3 sequence reads: CASRSGSDNEQFF. The DNA for the CDR3 is TGTGCCAGCAGGTCAGGGTCGGACAATGAGCAGTTCTTC.

This clone was seen just once. The gene calls are TRBV7-2 and TRBJ2-1; D gene uncertain. This CDR3 contains 11 residues. Germline V gene lookup returns CDR1 SGHTA and CDR2 FQGNSA. V was pared by 5 bases and J by 4 bases, with 3 bases between. CDR3 nucleotides: TGTGCCAGCAGCCCATACAATGAGCAGTTCTTC. Encoded protein: CASSPYNEQFF.

This clone was recorded a few times. The chain is built from TRBV19 and TRBJ2-1; D is perhaps TRBD1 (7 bases). V gave up 3 bases and J gave up 9 bases, with 18 bases separating them. The CDR3 extends over 15 amino acids. In germline, CDR1 is LNHDA, CDR2 SQIVND (reference sequence). CDR3 sequence reads: CASSIIPGGFGEQFF. As DNA, the CDR3 is TGTGCCAGTAGTATCATCCCAGGGGGGTTCGGTGAGCAGTTCTTC.

V and J are TRBV14 and TRBJ2-3; a weak D match, TRBD2 (5 bases). This CDR3 comprises 14 residues. The germline V and J ends were trimmed by 0 bases and 4 bases, with 8 bases remaining between them. Germline-derived CDR1 and CDR2 are SGHDN and FVKESK. DNA for the CDR3: TGTGCCAGCAGCCAAGACTCGGGGTCAGATACGCAGTATTTT. It translates to CASSQDSGSDTQYF.

The chain combines TRBV7-2 with TRBJ1-5; D is possibly TRBD1 (5 bases). Germline lookup yields CDR1 SGHTA and CDR2 FQGNSA. V was shortened by 3 bases and J by 3 bases, with 12 bases between the two germline ends. This CDR3 has 15 amino acids. The CDR3 nucleotides read TGTGCCAGCAGCTTTGGAGACAGAGTCAATCAGCCCCAGCATTTT. Encoded protein: CASSFGDRVNQPQHF.

This chain links TRBV9 with TRBJ2-5; TRBD2 is a possible D gene (7 bases). The CDR3 covers 15 residues. V dropped 0 bases and J dropped 5 bases, with 14 bases sitting between them. CDR1 and CDR2 (germline): SGDLS, YYNGEE. CDR3: CASSVDRGGVETQYF. The CDR3 nucleotides are TGTGCCAGCAGCGTAGATAGGGGGGGCGTCGAGACCCAGTACTTC.

This clone occurred a few times. V is TRBV19 and J is TRBJ1-4, with 9 positions matching TRBD1. The V gene end was trimmed by 6 bases and the J gene end by 3 bases; junction bases not matched to a gene: 8. The CDR3 spans 16 residues. From germline, CDR1 is LNHDA and CDR2 SQIVND (reference sequence). The CDR3 bases are TGTGCCAGTAGGGTCCCGGGACAGGGCCCTAATGAAAAACTGTTTTTT. Translated: CASRVPGQGPNEKLFF.

A few counts support this clone. V usage is TRBV5-6 and J usage is TRBJ2-7, with 7 bases matching TRBD2. The CDR3 is 14 amino acids. Germline loops: CDR1 SGHDT, CDR2 YYEEEE. The V and J ends lost 5 bases and 0 bases, in that order; junction bases with no gene match: 5. In DNA, the CDR3 is TGTGCCAGCAGTTGGGGACTATCCTCCTACGAGCAGTACTTC. It is translated as CASSWGLSSYEQYF.

The table lists this clone with a few counts. The DNA for the CDR3 is TGTGCCAGCAGCCAAGTCGGGATAACCGGGGAGCTGTTTTTT. This gives the protein CASSQVGITGELFF. The chain employs TRBV4-2 and TRBJ2-2; tentatively, D is TRBD2 (5 bases). The CDR3 extends over 14 amino acids. Looked up from germline, CDR1 is LGHNA and CDR2 is YNFKEQ. Trimming removed 1 base at V and 5 bases at J, with 8 bases between.

This clone came up a few times. The genes are TRBV7-8 and TRBJ1-5; 7 bases agree with TRBD1. The CDR3 totals 14 residues. The J segment lost 7 bases and the V segment lost 0 bases, leaving 3 bases of the junction unmatched. CDR1 and CDR2 from the germline V gene are SGHVS and FQNEAQ. CDR3 DNA sequence: TGTGCCAGCAGCTTAGCAGGGGGCCGGCAGCCCCAGCATTTT. Translation: CASSLAGGRQPQHF.

This clone was detected once. The junction shows a germline mismatch at one end, possibly a read error. The J gene is TRBJ2-6, the V gene TRBV29-1; possibly TRBD1 for D (5 bases). CDR3 length: 15 amino acids. CDR1 SQVTM and CDR2 ANQGSEA come from the germline V gene. The CDR3 loop reads CSVEESGSGANGLTF. CDR3 nucleotides: TGCAGCGTTGAAGAAAGTGGCTCTGGGGCCAACGGCCTGACTTTC.

In its sample, this clone was seen once. The chain employs TRBV4-2 and TRBJ2-3, with 7 bases fitting TRBD2. There are 15 residues in the CDR3. V shed 1 base and J 3 bases; nucleotides not matched to a gene: 4. Germline V gives CDR1 LGHNA, CDR2 YNFKEQ. CDR3 in amino acids: CASSQVGRETDTQYF. The CDR3 nucleotides are TGTGCCAGCAGCCAAGTGGGGCGGGAGACAGATACGCAGTATTTT.

V usage is TRBV28 and J usage is TRBJ2-7, with 7 bases aligning to TRBD2. V shed 3 bases, J shed 7 bases, and the junction held 6 bases outside the gene matches. The CDR3 spans 13 residues. Germline V lookup: CDR1 MDHEN, CDR2 SYDVKM. CDR3 loop: CASSLGGGPEQYF. Written as DNA, the CDR3 is TGTGCCAGCAGTTTGGGGGGAGGGCCAGAGCAGTACTTC.

J is TRBJ2-2 and V is TRBV11-2; tentative D call: TRBD1 (5 bases). The CDR3 is made up of 15 amino acids. The V gene's germline CDR1 is SGHAT and CDR2 FQNNGV. V lost 5 bases and J 7 bases, leaving 17 bases between the germline ends. The CDR3 region has the DNA TGTGCCAGCAGCCAGCACAGGTCCCACGGCGGGGAGCTGTTTTTT. This gives the protein CASSQHRSHGGELFF.

The rearrangement uses TRBV11-2 and TRBJ2-7, with D tentatively TRBD2 (6 bases). In germline, CDR1 is SGHAT, CDR2 FQNNGV. The CDR3 runs 15 residues. The V and J ends lost 1 base and 2 bases respectively, with 12 bases between them. The CDR3, as DNA: TGTGCCAGCAGCTTAGGGACGGCGGGACCCTACGAGCAGTACTTC. Protein: CASSLGTAGPYEQYF.

The gene calls are TRBV5-4 and TRBJ1-1; 7 positions match TRBD1. The CDR3 runs to 15 residues. Germline V gene data show CDR1 as SGHNT and CDR2 as YYREEE (reference sequence). Trimming removed 5 bases from V and 0 bases from J; junction bases left unmatched: 7. CDR3 nucleotide sequence: TGTGCCAGCAGTGTGGACAGGATTATGAACACTGAAGCTTTCTTT. This sequence encodes CASSVDRIMNTEAFF.

This sequence joins TRBV7-6 and TRBJ2-7; the D gene is possibly TRBD2 (6 bases). Trimming took off 4 bases at V and 6 bases at J, with 16 bases between the two ends. The CDR3 runs to 14 residues. Germline V lookup: CDR1 SGHVS, CDR2 FNYEAQ. CDR3 nucleotide sequence: TGTGCCAGCAGCTCAGTAGCGGTAGGAGCCGAGCAGTACTTC. Translated, it gives CASSSVAVGAEQYF.